The next 4 T cell receptor beta chains were all read from a single sample in a study of blood T cells in healthy people across ages. Primed by a sample-barcoded 5' primer and a J-beta primer mix, a second PCR proceeded for about 6 to 12 cycles. MiXCR, run by TCRdb on the 5' RACE reads, gives a single entry per CDR3 protein. Among about 780,000 distinct CDR3 sequences, about a quarter were seen once, and the ten largest hold 3%. The same data also went into a second study, on T cells of mothers and their children.

What was sequenced was blood. The source of these receptors is a boy between 5 and 17 years old in good health.

This CDR3 reads CASSYQQEGWGNTIYF. The CDR3 DNA reads TGTGCCAGCAGTTACCAGCAGGAAGGCTGGGGAAACACCATATATTTT. The gene calls are TRBV6-5 and TRBJ1-3; D not resolved. V lost 2 bases to trimming and J lost 4 bases, with 15 bases between them. Germline loops: CDR1 MNHEY, CDR2 SVGAGI. This CDR3 region has 16 residues.

The chain joins TRBV7-6 to TRBJ2-7, with no clear D. Trimming took 5 bases from V and 7 from J, leaving 12 bases between them. The CDR3 contains 12 residues. The V gene's germline CDR1 is SGHVS and CDR2 FNYEAQ. The CDR3 DNA reads as TGTGCCAGCAGCCCGACGCCTAGGGAGCAGTACTTC. Translation gives CASSPTPREQYF.

CDR3 amino acids: CSGTGSYSTDTQYF. The CDR3 DNA is TGCAGCGGAACCGGGAGCTATAGCACAGATACGCAGTATTTT. This sequence joins TRBV29-1 and TRBJ2-3, with D possibly matching TRBD2 (6 bases). The CDR3 is made up of 14 amino acids. The V end was cut by 7 bases, the J end by 0 bases, with 14 bases between. Germline CDR1 reads SQVTM; CDR2 reads ANQGSEA.

The CDR3, as DNA: TGCAGTGCTATTGGAGGAGGGGGGACTTTAAAGTCTGGGGCCAACGTCCTGACTTTC. This translates into CSAIGGGGTLKSGANVLTF. This chain links TRBV20-1 with TRBJ2-6; possibly TRBD1 or TRBD2 for D (6 bases each). There are 19 residues in the CDR3. Germline values: CDR1 DFQATT, CDR2 SNEGSKA (reference sequence). Between the trimmed V and J ends, which lost 4 bases and 1 base, there was a span of 23 bases.